The 15 T cell receptor beta chains given below trace back to one sample, sequenced in a study of T cells in Graves' hyperthyroidism and ophthalmopathy. RNA transcripts served as the template for amplifying TCR beta CDR3 regions. During a first-round RT-PCR of the TCR CDR3, the HTBI primer set was used. Each CDR3 protein gets one entry after TCRdb re-called the multiplex PCR reads with MiXCR. This sample yields 500,000 to 650,000 distinct CDR3 sequences, of which 46% are seen a single time; about two fifths belongs to the top ten. What was sequenced was peripheral blood or thyroid tissue (not recorded which). These receptor sequences come from an adult woman with Graves' disease, either hyperthyroidism or ophthalmopathy (not recorded which).

This rearrangement joins TRBV11-2 to TRBJ2-5; D is undetermined. Between the trimmed V and J ends, which lost 0 bases and 4 bases, there was a span of 12 bases. CDR3 length: 15 residues. Germline CDR1 reads SGHAT; CDR2 reads FQNNGV. The CDR3: CASSLEASGRETQYF. The DNA for the CDR3 is TGTGCCAGCAGCTTAGAGGCGAGTGGGCGAGAGACCCAGTACTTC.

This clonotype occurred many times. This chain connects TRBV29-1 to TRBJ2-2, with D hard to call. Trimming pared 3 bases from V and 6 bases from J, leaving 8 bases between. CDR1 is SQVTM and CDR2 is ANQGSEA in the germline V gene. The CDR3 totals 12 residues. CDR3 bases: TGCAGCGTTGATCACGGTTCCGGGGAGCTGTTTTTT. Encoded protein: CSVDHGSGELFF.

The rearrangement links TRBV13 to TRBJ1-1; D is unclear. The CDR3 consists of 11 residues. The V end was cut by 7 bases, the J end by 8 bases, with 11 bases between. CDR1 and CDR2 from the germline V gene are PRHDT and FYEKMQ (reference sequence). The CDR3, as DNA: TGTGCCAGCACCCTGGGTTCGGAAGCTTTCTTT. This gives the protein CASTLGSEAFF.

At least ten counts were recorded for this clonotype. The rearrangement links TRBV7-2 to TRBJ1-2; D not certain. The germline V gene has CDR1 SGHTA and CDR2 FQGNSA. The CDR3 is made up of 11 amino acids. V lost 5 bases, J lost 8 bases, and 9 bases lay in between. Here the CDR3 DNA reads TGTGCCAGCAGCATAACATCAGGCTACACCTTC. It encodes CASSITSGYTF.

This clonotype has just a few counts. The chain recombines TRBV6-1 with TRBJ2-5; TRBD2 is a possible D gene (5 bases). From germline, CDR1 is MNHNS and CDR2 SASEGT. V lost 5 bases and J 1 base, leaving 14 bases between the germline ends. The length of the CDR3 is 15 residues. The CDR3 DNA is TGTGCCAGCAGTTACCTTGGACTTTTCCAAGAGACCCAGTACTTC. Translating it yields CASSYLGLFQETQYF.

This clonotype came up many times. The rearrangement joins TRBV7-3 to TRBJ2-5; 10 nucleotides line up with TRBD2. The trim removed 6 bases at V and 5 bases at J, leaving 9 bases unmatched. Germline-derived CDR1 and CDR2 are SGHTA and FQGTGA. The CDR3 loop spans 15 amino acids. The CDR3 protein is CASRPGLALRETQYF. In nucleotides, the CDR3 is TGTGCCAGCAGGCCGGGACTAGCGCTTCGGGAGACCCAGTACTTC.

The rearrangement links TRBV19 to TRBJ2-7; 7 positions match TRBD1. The CDR3 length is 16 residues. Looked up from germline, CDR1 is LNHDA and CDR2 is SQIVND (reference sequence). The V gene end was trimmed by 5 bases and the J gene end by 1 base; junction bases not matched to a gene: 11. In nucleotides, the CDR3 is TGTGCCAGTAGTCCAGGGGGATCCCTCTTTTCCTACGAGCAGTACTTC. Protein: CASSPGGSLFSYEQYF.

This clonotype has ten or more counts. This chain joins TRBV2 and TRBJ2-2; D is ambiguous. The CDR3 has 11 amino acids. Germline lookup yields CDR1 SNHLY and CDR2 FYNNEI. V lost 4 bases and J 4 bases, leaving 1 base between the germline ends. The DNA for the CDR3 is TGTGCCAGCAGTGTCACCGGGGAGCTGTTTTTT. As protein: CASSVTGELFF.

This clonotype was seen more than once but under ten times. CDR3 in DNA: TGTGCCAGCAGTGTCGAGGGTTTCACCGGGGAGCTGTTTTTT. It yields the protein CASSVEGFTGELFF. V and J are TRBV6-4 and TRBJ2-2, with D possibly being TRBD2 (5 bases). The germline gives CDR1 MRHNA, CDR2 SNTAGT. This CDR3 has 14 residues. The V end lost 4 bases, the J end lost 4 bases, and 10 bases lay between the germline ends.

V is TRBV28 and J is TRBJ1-4; D unclear. The V gene's germline CDR1 is MDHEN and CDR2 SYDVKM. CDR3 size: 12 residues. V gave up 5 bases and J gave up 15 bases, with 16 bases separating them. DNA for the CDR3: TGTGCCAGCAGTCTGCATCCTCGGGAGATGTTTTTT. Translated, it gives CASSLHPREMFF.

This clonotype was observed many times. V usage is TRBV7-8 and J usage is TRBJ2-2; D unclear. Germline CDR1 reads SGHVS; CDR2 reads FQNEAQ. CDR3 size: 12 residues. Trimming shortened V by 7 bases and J by 8 bases, and 11 bases separated the two germline ends. This CDR3 reads CASIKIRGELFF. The CDR3 DNA sequence: TGTGCCAGCATAAAGATAAGGGGGGAGCTGTTTTTT. Based on the CDR3 plus reference TRBV7-8 and TRBJ2-2, the full variable domain is GAGVSQSPRYKVAKRGQDVALRCDPISGHVSLFWYQQALGQGPEFLTYFQNEAQLDKSGLPSDRFFAERPEGSVSTLKIQRTQQEDSAVYLCASIKIRGELFFGEGSRLTVL.

The V call is TRBV29-1, the J call TRBJ1-2, with D possibly matching TRBD1 (5 bases). This CDR3 region has 13 residues. Germline values: CDR1 SQVTM, CDR2 ANQGSEA. Trimming removed 1 base at V and 8 bases at J, with 14 bases between. CDR3 protein: CSVEGGEGGGYTF. CDR3 in DNA: TGCAGCGTTGAAGGGGGGGAAGGTGGAGGCTACACCTTC.

This chain connects TRBV7-6 to TRBJ2-6, with D perhaps TRBD1 (6 bases). Trimming stripped 5 bases from V and 12 bases from J, with 17 bases between. The germline gives CDR1 SGHVS, CDR2 FNYEAQ. This CDR3 is 14 amino acids long. CDR3 nucleotides: TGTGCCAGCAGCCCCGGACAGAACTCTGGCGTCCTGACTTTC. This translates into CASSPGQNSGVLTF.

Here the CDR3 reads CASSLARLMTKATLKETQYF. The CDR3 DNA is TGTGCCAGCAGCTTAGCGCGATTGATGACCAAGGCTACGTTGAAAGAGACCCAGTACTTC. The V gene is TRBV7-8, the J gene TRBJ2-5; D gene uncertain. The germline CDR1 and CDR2 sequences are SGHVS and FQNEAQ. Trimming left V 0 bases short and J 3 bases short, with 26 bases between. This CDR3 spans 20 amino acids.

This clonotype was counted at least ten times. This chain joins TRBV19 and TRBJ1-2; 9 bases map to TRBD1. The CDR3 runs 15 residues. Germline CDR1 and CDR2: LNHDA and SQIVND (reference sequence). Trimming at V came to 5 bases and at J to 5 bases, leaving 9 bases not matched to a gene. The DNA of the CDR3 is TGTGCCAGTAGTCTCGCGGGACAGGGAGGATATGGCTACACCTTC. It translates to CASSLAGQGGYGYTF.